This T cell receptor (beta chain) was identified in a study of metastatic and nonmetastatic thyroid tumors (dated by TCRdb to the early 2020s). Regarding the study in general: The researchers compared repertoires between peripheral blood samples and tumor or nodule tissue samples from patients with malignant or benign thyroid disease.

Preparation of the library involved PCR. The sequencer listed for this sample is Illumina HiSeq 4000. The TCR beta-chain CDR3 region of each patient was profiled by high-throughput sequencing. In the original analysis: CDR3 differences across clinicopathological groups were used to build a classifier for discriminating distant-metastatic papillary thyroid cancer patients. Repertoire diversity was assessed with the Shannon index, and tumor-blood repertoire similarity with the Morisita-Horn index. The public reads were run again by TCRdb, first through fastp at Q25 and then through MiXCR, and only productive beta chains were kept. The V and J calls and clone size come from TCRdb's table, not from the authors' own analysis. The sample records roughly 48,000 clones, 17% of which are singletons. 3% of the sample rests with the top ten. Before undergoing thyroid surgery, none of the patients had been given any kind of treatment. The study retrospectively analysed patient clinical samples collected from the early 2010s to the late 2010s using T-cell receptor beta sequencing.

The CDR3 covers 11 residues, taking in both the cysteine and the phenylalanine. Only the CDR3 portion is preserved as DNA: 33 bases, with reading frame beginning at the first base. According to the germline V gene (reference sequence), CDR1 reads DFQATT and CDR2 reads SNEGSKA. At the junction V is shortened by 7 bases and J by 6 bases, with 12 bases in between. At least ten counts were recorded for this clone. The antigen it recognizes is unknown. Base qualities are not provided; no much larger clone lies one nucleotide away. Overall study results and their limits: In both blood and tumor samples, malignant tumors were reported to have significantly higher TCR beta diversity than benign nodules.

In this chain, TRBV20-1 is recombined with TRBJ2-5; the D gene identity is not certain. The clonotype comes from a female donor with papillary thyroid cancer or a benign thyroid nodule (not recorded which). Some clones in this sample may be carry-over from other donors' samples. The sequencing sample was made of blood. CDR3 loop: CSVGLLQTQYF. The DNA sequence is TGCAGTGTCGGGTTACTTCAGACCCAGTACTTC.